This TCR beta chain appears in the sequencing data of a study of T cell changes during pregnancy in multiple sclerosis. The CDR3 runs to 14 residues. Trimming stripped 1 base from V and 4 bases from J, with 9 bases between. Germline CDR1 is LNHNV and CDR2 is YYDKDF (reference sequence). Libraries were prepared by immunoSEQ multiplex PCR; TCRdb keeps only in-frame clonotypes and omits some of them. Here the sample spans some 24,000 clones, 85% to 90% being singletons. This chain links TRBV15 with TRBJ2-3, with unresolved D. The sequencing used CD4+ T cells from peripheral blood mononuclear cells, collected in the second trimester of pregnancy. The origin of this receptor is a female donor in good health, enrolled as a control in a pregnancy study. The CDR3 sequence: CATSRVLSADTQYF. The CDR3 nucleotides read TGTGCCACCAGCAGAGTCCTTAGTGCAGATACGCAGTATTTT. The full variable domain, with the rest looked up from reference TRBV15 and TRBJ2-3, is DAMVIQNPRYQVTQFGKPVTLSCSQTLNHNVMYWYQQKSSQAPKLLFHYYDKDFNNEADTPDNFQSRRPNTSFCFLDIRSPGLGDTAMYLCATSRVLSADTQYFGPGTRLTVL.